The TCR beta chain described here comes from a study of cytomegalovirus exposure and HLA in healthy donors (dated 2017 in TCRdb). A note on the overall study: In an earlier analysis of under 750 of the donors, roughly 300 Gb of sequence data and 117 million unique TCR beta sequences from 180 million or so T cells were reported. Around 320 gigabases of sequencing data and approximately 85 million unique TCR sequences were included in an early release covering under 650 HLA-typed donors. Of the 398 genotyped donors, 81% fell in the genetic ancestry cluster associated with self-reported Caucasian donors. The study aimed to test whether signatures of past pathogen exposure could be identified by cataloging public T cell receptors. The study used immunosequencing to profile the T cell repertoires of several hundred subjects and linked those repertoires to cytomegalovirus serostatus. In addition to the first cohort of about 650 subjects, a separate validation cohort of about 120 different subjects was used. The study combined high-throughput TCR immunosequencing, statistical association of individual TCRs with disease status, and machine learning to predict cytomegalovirus infection status. To study patterns of TCR occurrence, a later analysis re-analyzed previously published TCR beta repertoires from 666 donors and added high-resolution HLA genotyping. The later analysis used no new phenotypic data to find candidate immune exposures, relying instead on TCR beta sequences and their occurrence across donors. An earlier analysis of around 640 of the donors used high-throughput TCR beta sequencing to judge whether each TCR beta V gene segment behaved as functional or pseudogenic. Donor age, sex, ethnicity and CMV serostatus were compiled alongside the repertoire data. Genome-wide SNP genotypes for about 65% of the 666 donors were used in a later genetic analysis, which treated that subset as a discovery cohort. All discovery cohort repertoires had been generated on a single sequencing platform. HLA typing covered class I and class II loci at four-digit resolution. The number of typed donors differed by locus: about 620-630 for A, B, C, DRB1 and DQB1; approximately 530 for DQA1; fewer than 610 for DPA1; and some 470 for DPB1. Because of strong linkage in the cohort, four to six DR-DQ haplotypes were treated as single units for association and clustering. Among around 400 genotyped donors of the cohort, an average of approximately 240,000 unique TCR beta nucleotide sequences was sequenced per donor, of which approximately 19% were non-productive.

A note on this clone: Its antigen has not been determined. No much larger clone exists at a distance of one base, and base qualities are not known.

Overall study results and their limits: A further reported finding was that TCR beta sequences accurately predicted the HLA-A and HLA-B alleles for most subjects in the first cohort. In a later genetic analysis, a missense DCLRE1C variant was associated with V-gene and J-gene trimming of TCR beta chains, and the association was replicated in an independent cohort. When HLA alleles, especially DR and DQ, strongly co-occurred, attributing TCR associations to individual alleles was difficult. According to a later analysis, parvovirus B19, influenza, CMV and Epstein-Barr virus appeared linked to several top co-occurrence clusters. The study gave a list of around 170 TCR beta chains associated with cytomegalovirus. The classifier was reported to diagnose cytomegalovirus status with high specificity and sensitivity in both the original cohort and the validation cohort. A few of the identified cytomegalovirus-associated TCR beta chains were confirmed in vitro to be specific for cytomegalovirus antigens. The only immune exposure information available for the cohort was CMV serostatus. The authors suggested that the approach could potentially be generalized to other disease states and immunological phenotypes. Specific HLA alleles were associated with about 17,000 TCR beta sequences at a false discovery rate of 0.05 in a later analysis. A cluster of highly shared sequence variants was judged likely to represent a technical artifact of the sequencing pipeline. Most TCR sequences were seen in very few donors, while some public TCRs were found in many individuals. Most CMV-associated TCR beta chains appeared to be HLA-restricted in a later analysis, and the HLA associations seemed to be driven largely by CMV exposure. In a later analysis, TCR association rates were found to vary across HLA loci, with the most associated TCRs seen for DRB1 alleles and the fewest for HLA-C alleles. HLA typing was unavailable for some donors at each locus, so association tests used only the typed subset. The earlier analysis of fewer than 750 of the donors excluded seventeen rarely observed V segments, including chromosome 9 orphons, because counts were too low. This cohort had only TCR beta chains sequenced, and the lack of alpha or paired-chain data limited which features could be detected. In a later genetic analysis, fewer N-insertions in productive TCRs were reported among donors in an Asian-associated ancestry cluster than the approximately 630-donor mean. Roughly uniform sequencing depth across donors was assumed in presence/absence analyses, although this assumption may not hold. In an earlier analysis of over 550 of the donors, most TCR beta V segments were observed in productive rearrangements about 90% or about 30% of the time, broadly matching IMGT annotations. Compared with equally common non-associated chains, HLA-associated TCR beta chains in a later analysis were more clonally expanded and had lower generation probabilities. Correlated functional status among segregating V segments might reflect linkage disequilibrium, but an unknown experimental factor could not be ruled out.

The cohort comprised several hundred healthy bone marrow donors. At the time of sampling, all cohort members were nominally healthy, though unrecorded immune exposures were likely present. The donor tested CMV seronegative and was one of the 352 seronegative cohort members. Every donor gave a peripheral blood sample, and the peripheral blood mononuclear cells from that sample were used for TCR beta sequencing. Genomic DNA extraction from the blood cell samples was performed with the Qiagen DNeasy Blood Extraction Kit. Libraries were made using the immunoSEQ multiplex PCR assay. For the multiplex PCR, a mixture combining 60 forward primers for TCR Vbeta segments and 13 reverse primers for TCR Jbeta segments was used. The CDR3 region of rearranged TCR beta genes was amplified from genomic DNA with a multiplex PCR assay. Amplified TCR beta libraries were sequenced as 87-base-pair reads on the Illumina HiSeq System. As for the authors' bioinformatics: A later analysis counted tens of millions of unique TCR beta chains across the 500 to 850 repertoires, and some 11 million of these chains were shared by at least two donors. A nearest-neighbor algorithm error-corrected the raw reads and collapsed the reads into unique sequences, merging closely related sequences to remove PCR and sequencing errors. V, D and J gene segments were assigned by aligning CDR3 sequences to IMGT reference sequences. For a sequence to be retained, at least a six-nucleotide match to both a V gene segment and a J gene segment was required. Rearrangements were called productive when the CDR3 lacked stop codons and stayed in frame with V and J; all others were non-productive. CDR3 was defined by IMGT convention, running from the second conserved V-encoded cysteine to the conserved J-encoded phenylalanine. The earlier analysis of about 610 of the donors excluded any sequence lacking an unambiguous match to a single V gene segment. In an earlier analysis of 587 of the donors, a V segment was called functional when productive rearrangements were above 56.7%, and segregating when the standard deviation between donors exceeded 5%. A statistical classification framework was built for diagnosing cytomegalovirus status from the catalog of TCR beta chain sequences. A later analysis assigned V and J genes by comparing TCR nucleotide sequences with IMGT/GENE-DB human TR gene sequences. The TCRdist pipeline was used in a later analysis to assign CDR3 sequences and most-parsimonious VDJ recombination scenarios. In a later analysis, every TCR beta chain was defined by the combination of its CDR3 amino acid sequence and its V-gene family, and reads without a unique V-gene family were dropped. In a later analysis, approximately 640 highly shared, low-generation-probability nucleotide sequences were removed to address suspected cross-contamination and a sequencing artifact. In a later analysis, a clonal expansion index was calculated for each public chain from normalized within-repertoire ranks of inferred template counts. A later analysis computed generation probabilities with a VDJ recombination model fitted to out-of-frame rearrangements, and checked the results against IGoR. A later analysis scored TCR-TCR, TCR-HLA and TCR-CMV co-occurrence with hypergeometric tests, applying a repertoire-size bias correction to TCR pairs. False discovery rates were estimated in a later analysis by permuting HLA or CMV assignments 20 times. In a later analysis, co-occurring TCRs were grouped using DBSCAN, with TCRdist sequence similarity added in when clustering inside HLA-allele-positive subsets. Repertoires with fewer than 30,000 or more than 120,000 public chains, plus five repertoires with anomalous nucleotide sharing, were excluded from co-occurrence clustering. TCRdb retrieved this table from immuneACCESS and kept in-frame rearrangements only. Not all clones are present; in checked studies, unresolved V genes account for under half, and no reason is known for the remainder. Clonal size and the V and J genes are those of that table, whereas D and trimming came from the DNA. This sample lists around 210,000 clones; around 80% were detected once. The ten largest account for approximately 0.49% of the sample.

Sequencing input: PBMCs. The source is a boy aged 10-17 years in good health and CMV-seronegative.

The CDR3 is CASSVGASLRANYGYTF. The nucleotide sequence is given as TGTGCCAGCAGTGTGGGGGCCAGCCTTCGAGCTAACTATGGCTACACCTTC. The rearrangement combines TRBV6-1 with TRBJ1-2, with a weak D call of TRBD1 (6 bases match). CDR1 and CDR2 are read off the germline V gene as MNHNS and SASEGT. The junction carries 18 bases between V and J, which are trimmed by 4 bases and 0 bases respectively. Spanning cysteine to phenylalanine, the CDR3 consists of 17 amino acids. The only DNA kept is the CDR3, 51 bases in frame from the first base.